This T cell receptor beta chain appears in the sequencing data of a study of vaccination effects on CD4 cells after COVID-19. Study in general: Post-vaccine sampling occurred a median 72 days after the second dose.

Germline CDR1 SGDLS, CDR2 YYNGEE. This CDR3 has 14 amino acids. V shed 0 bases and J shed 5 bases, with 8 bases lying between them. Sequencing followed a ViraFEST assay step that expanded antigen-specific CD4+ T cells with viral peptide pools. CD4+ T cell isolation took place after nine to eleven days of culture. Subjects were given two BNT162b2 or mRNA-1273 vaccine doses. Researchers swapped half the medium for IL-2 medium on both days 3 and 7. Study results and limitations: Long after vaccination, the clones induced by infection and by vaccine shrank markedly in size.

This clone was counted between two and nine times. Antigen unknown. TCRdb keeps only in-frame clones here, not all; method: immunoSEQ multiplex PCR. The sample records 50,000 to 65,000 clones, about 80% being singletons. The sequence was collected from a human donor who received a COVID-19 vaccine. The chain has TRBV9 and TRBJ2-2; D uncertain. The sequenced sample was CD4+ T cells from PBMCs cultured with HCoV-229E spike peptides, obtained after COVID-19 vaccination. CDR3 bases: TGTGCCAGCAGCGTAGGTCGTGGGACCGGGGAGCTGTTTTTT. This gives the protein CASSVGRGTGELFF. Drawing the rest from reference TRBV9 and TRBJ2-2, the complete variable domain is DSGVTQTPKHLITATGQRVTLRCSPRSGDLSVYWYQQSLDQGLQFLIQYYNGEERAKGNILERFSAQQFPDLHSELNLSSLELGDSALYFCASSVGRGTGELFFGEGSRLTVL.